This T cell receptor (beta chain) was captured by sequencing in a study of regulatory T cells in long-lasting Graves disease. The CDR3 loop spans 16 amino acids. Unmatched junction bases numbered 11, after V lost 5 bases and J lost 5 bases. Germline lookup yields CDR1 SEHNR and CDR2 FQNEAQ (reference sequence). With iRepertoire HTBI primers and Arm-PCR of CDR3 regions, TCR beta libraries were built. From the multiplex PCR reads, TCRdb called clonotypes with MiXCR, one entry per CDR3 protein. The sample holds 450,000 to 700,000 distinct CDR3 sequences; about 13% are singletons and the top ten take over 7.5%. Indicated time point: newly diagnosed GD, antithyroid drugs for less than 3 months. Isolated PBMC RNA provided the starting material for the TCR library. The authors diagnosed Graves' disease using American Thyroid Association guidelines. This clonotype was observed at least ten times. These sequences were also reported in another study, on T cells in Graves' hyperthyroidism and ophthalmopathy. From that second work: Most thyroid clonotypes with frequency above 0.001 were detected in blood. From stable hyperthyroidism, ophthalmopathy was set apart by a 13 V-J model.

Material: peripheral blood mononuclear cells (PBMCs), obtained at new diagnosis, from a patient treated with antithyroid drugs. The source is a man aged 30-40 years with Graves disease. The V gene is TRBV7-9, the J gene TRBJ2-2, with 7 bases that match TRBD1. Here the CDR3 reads CASSPRQGIGTGELFF. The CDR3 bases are TGTGCCAGCAGCCCGCGACAGGGAATCGGTACCGGGGAGCTGTTTTTT.